A single sample gave rise to the 11 T cell receptor beta chains below, sequenced in a study of neurological immune-mediated disorders (dated by TCRdb to the late 2010s). Library preparation was by 5' RACE. Sequencing relied on an Illumina HiSeq 2500. The public sequencing data were trimmed at Q25 with fastp and processed into clonotypes with MiXCR by TCRdb, which kept only in-frame beta chains. Rows merge per CDR3 protein into single entries with the most common DNA and genes. The sample table lists tens of thousands of distinct CDR3 sequences, more than 8% of them with a count of one. Roughly an eighth of the sample lies in the top ten. The time point label, read with the paper, signifies: longitudinal time-point 2. Sequenced material: PBMCs. These receptors were taken from a man aged 30-40 years in good health.

This clonotype has a count of ten or more. The J gene is TRBJ1-5, the V gene TRBV6-4; TRBD1 matches 8 bases. The germline gives CDR1 MRHNA, CDR2 SNTAGT. With V trimmed by 3 bases and J by 0 bases, 1 base remained unmatched. CDR3 length: 15 amino acids. CDR3 sequence reads: CASSETGDSNQPQHF. The CDR3 DNA reads TGTGCCAGCAGTGAGACAGGGGATAGCAATCAGCCCCAGCATTTT.

This clonotype was picked up many times. This chain links TRBV12-3 or TRBV12-4 with TRBJ2-5; 12 bases are a match to TRBD2. The V gene end was trimmed by 4 bases and the J gene end by 5 bases; junction bases not matched to a gene: 8. The CDR3 is 16 residues long. The CDR3 here is CASSSLAGGPRETQYF. The CDR3 bases are TGTGCCAGCAGTTCCCTAGCGGGAGGGCCTCGGGAGACCCAGTACTTC.

This clonotype was seen repeatedly, ten times or more. The CDR3 region is CSAYGQGGAGANVLTF. CDR3 bases: TGCAGTGCCTATGGACAGGGAGGAGCTGGGGCCAACGTCCTGACTTTC. The J gene is TRBJ2-6, the V gene TRBV20-1, with TRBD1 matching over 8 bases. The junction had 9 bases not matched to a gene; V was cut back by 6 bases and J by 2 bases. In germline, CDR1 is DFQATT, CDR2 SNEGSKA (reference sequence). The CDR3 runs 16 residues.

This clonotype has a count of ten or more. The V call is TRBV12-3 or TRBV12-4, the J call TRBJ1-2, with 10 bases lining up with TRBD1. The V segment lost 6 bases and the J segment 9 bases; nucleotides outside the gene matches: 7. The CDR3 spans 13 residues. In DNA form, the CDR3 reads TGTGCCAGCAGCCCGGGGACAGGGGTGAGCTACACCTTC. Translated: CASSPGTGVSYTF.

A remark on this clonotype: A much larger clone differs from this one at a single base, so this may be a read error. The V call is TRBV20-1, the J call TRBJ1-2, with no clear D. Germline lookup yields CDR1 DFQATT and CDR2 SNEGSKA (reference sequence). Between the trimmed V and J ends, which lost 0 bases and 8 bases, there was a span of 10 bases. The CDR3 length is 12 residues. CDR3 residues: CSAREEGRGYTF. The CDR3 nucleotides are TGCAGTGCTAGAGAGGAGGGTCGGGGCTACACCTTC.

This clonotype appeared many times. This sequence joins TRBV7-8 and TRBJ2-7, with D possibly TRBD2 on 6 matching bases. The CDR3 extends over 14 amino acids. In germline, CDR1 is SGHVS, CDR2 FQNEAQ. Trimming pared 2 bases from V and 0 bases from J, leaving 8 bases between. The CDR3 loop is CASSLLAASYEQYF. CDR3 nucleotide sequence: TGTGCCAGCAGCTTATTAGCGGCCTCCTACGAGCAGTACTTC.

This rearrangement joins TRBV5-1 to TRBJ2-5; no clear D. Trimming removed 0 bases from V and 5 bases from J, with 8 bases in between. The CDR3 has 13 amino acids. Germline V gene sequence: CDR1 SGHRS, CDR2 YFSETQ. CDR3 protein: CASSLAARETQYF. CDR3 DNA: TGCGCCAGCAGCTTGGCCGCCCGGGAGACCCAGTACTTC.

Many counts were recorded for this clonotype. The rearrangement joins TRBV29-1 to TRBJ2-1, with TRBD2 matching 13 bases. Trimming took 1 base from V and 8 from J; bases not matched to a gene: 8. The CDR3 is made up of 16 amino acids. Germline V gene data show CDR1 as SQVTM and CDR2 as ANQGSEA. The CDR3 DNA is TGCAGCGTTGAAGGGACTAGCGGGAGTCCAAATGATGAGCAGTTCTTC. Translation: CSVEGTSGSPNDEQFF.

This clonotype was recorded at least ten times. The chain carries TRBV6-1 and TRBJ1-2, with D possibly matching TRBD1 (5 bases). Trimming cost V 7 bases and J 4 bases, with 13 bases left between them. The CDR3 loop spans 13 amino acids. CDR1 and CDR2 (germline): MNHNS, SASEGT. The CDR3 spells CASNLGAAYGYTF. CDR3 coding DNA: TGTGCCAGCAATCTCGGGGCCGCCTATGGCTACACCTTC.

This clonotype was seen many times. V usage is TRBV5-1 and J usage is TRBJ2-7; 9 bases fit TRBD1. V was pared by 4 bases and J by 0 bases, with 2 bases of the junction left unmatched. Germline CDR1 reads SGHRS; CDR2 reads YFSETQ. The CDR3 is 14 residues long. The CDR3 region has the DNA TGCGCCAGCAGCGGGACAGGGAGCTCCTACGAGCAGTACTTC. Amino acids: CASSGTGSSYEQYF.

This clonotype has ten or more counts. The V call is TRBV4-1, the J call TRBJ2-7, with D perhaps assigned TRBD1 or TRBD2 (5 bases each). The CDR3 sequence is 12 residues long. From germline, CDR1 is MGHRA and CDR2 YSYEKL. Between the trimmed V and J ends, which lost 1 base and 7 bases, there was a span of 8 bases. The CDR3 loop is CASSQGDLEQYF. In DNA, the CDR3 is TGCGCCAGCAGCCAAGGGGACCTAGAGCAGTACTTC.